A single T cell receptor beta chain is shown here with its context. Its recognized antigen is unknown. No much larger clone exists at a distance of one base, and base qualities are not known. These data belong to a study of cytomegalovirus exposure and HLA in healthy donors (dated by TCRdb to about 2017). About the investigation overall: According to an earlier analysis of around 600 of the donors, about 179 million T cells yielded 90 million to 130 million unique TCR beta sequences and about 300 Gb of sequence data. An early release that covered more than 550 HLA-typed donors contained around 300 gigabases of sequencing data and tens of millions of unique TCR sequences. Among the roughly 400 genotyped donors, approximately 77% belonged to the genetic ancestry cluster associated with self-reported Caucasian donors. The study aimed to test whether cataloging public T cell receptors could reveal signatures of past pathogen exposure. Using immunosequencing, the study profiled T cell repertoires from some 670 subjects and related those repertoires to cytomegalovirus serostatus. Along with the approximately 700-subject first cohort, a separate validation cohort of more than 90 different subjects was used. The study combined high-throughput TCR immunosequencing, statistical association of individual TCRs with disease status, and machine learning to predict cytomegalovirus infection status. A later analysis re-analyzed previously published TCR beta repertoires from 666 donors and added high-resolution HLA genotyping to study TCR occurrence patterns. The later analysis used no new phenotypic data to find candidate immune exposures, relying instead on TCR beta sequences and their occurrence across donors. An earlier analysis of 587 of the donors applied high-throughput TCR beta sequencing to assess whether each TCR beta V gene segment acted as functional or pseudogenic. Donor age, sex, ethnicity and CMV serostatus were compiled together with the repertoire data. A later genetic analysis took genome-wide SNP genotypes for about three fifths of the roughly 700 donors and used that subset as a discovery cohort. All discovery cohort repertoires had been generated on a single sequencing platform. Both class I and class II loci were covered by HLA typing, at four-digit resolution. Typing coverage differed by locus: A, B, C, DRB1 and DQB1 were typed in about 629-640 donors, DQA1 in 500 to 550, DPA1 in around 610, and DPB1 in around 440. About five DR-DQ haplotypes were treated as single units for association and clustering because of strong linkage in the cohort. Among roughly 400 genotyped donors of the cohort, an average of approximately 200,000 unique TCR beta nucleotide sequences was sequenced per donor, of which about 20% were non-productive.

Results and caveats for the whole study, not just this receptor: The authors suggested that the approach could potentially be generalized to other disease states and immunological phenotypes. In a later analysis, several top co-occurrence clusters were reported to appear linked to parvovirus B19, influenza, CMV and Epstein-Barr virus. The classifier was reported to diagnose cytomegalovirus status with high specificity and sensitivity in both the original cohort and the validation cohort. In an earlier analysis of about 600 of the donors, most TCR beta V segments appeared in productive rearrangements about 87% or about 30% of the time, broadly matching IMGT annotations. Strong co-occurrence of HLA alleles, especially DR and DQ, made assigning TCR associations to individual alleles difficult. For the cohort, immune exposure information was limited to CMV serostatus. The presence/absence analyses assumed that sequencing depth was roughly uniform across donors, and that assumption may not be true. A further reported finding was that TCR beta sequences accurately predicted the HLA-A and HLA-B alleles for most subjects in the first cohort. In the study, 150 to 200 TCR beta chains were listed as associated with cytomegalovirus. In a later genetic analysis, a missense DCLRE1C variant was associated with V-gene and J-gene trimming of TCR beta chains, and the association was replicated in an independent cohort. A cluster of highly shared sequence variants was judged likely to be a technical artifact of the sequencing pipeline. Linkage disequilibrium might explain the correlated functional status among segregating V segments, but an unknown experimental factor could not be excluded. Some IMGT-functional V segments, including TRBV6-2 and TRBV6-3, could not be distinguished by the 87-base-pair reads and were therefore excluded. At a false discovery rate of 0.05, a later analysis linked 16,000 or so TCR beta sequences to specific HLA alleles. In a later analysis, the rate of TCR association differed among HLA loci, with DRB1 alleles having the most associated TCRs and HLA-C alleles having the fewest. A few of the identified cytomegalovirus-associated TCR beta chains were confirmed in vitro to be specific for cytomegalovirus antigens. Some 16 rarely observed V segments, including chromosome 9 orphons, were excluded from the earlier analysis of 550 to 700 of the donors because counts were too low. In this cohort, only TCR beta chains were sequenced, and detectable features were limited by the absence of alpha or paired-chain data. A later analysis found that HLA-associated TCR beta chains were more clonally expanded and had lower generation probabilities than equally common non-associated chains. Because HLA typing was missing for some donors at each locus, association tests included only the typed subset. According to a later genetic analysis, donors in an Asian-associated ancestry cluster had fewer N-insertions in productive TCRs than the approximately 690-donor mean. Most TCR sequences were seen in very few donors, while some public TCRs were found in many individuals. A later analysis found that most CMV-associated TCR beta chains appeared HLA-restricted, with HLA associations seemingly driven largely by CMV exposure.

Libraries were constructed by the immunoSEQ multiplex PCR assay. The multiplex PCR relied on a mix of 60 forward primers for TCR Vbeta segments and 13 reverse primers for TCR Jbeta segments. The CDR3 region of rearranged TCR beta genes was amplified from genomic DNA by a multiplex PCR assay. On the Illumina HiSeq System, the amplified TCR beta libraries were sequenced as 87-base-pair reads. The authors' pipeline ran thus. A later analysis tallied 75 million to 95 million unique TCR beta chains across the 660 or so repertoires, and approximately 12 million of those chains were shared by two or more donors. A nearest-neighbor algorithm error-corrected the raw reads and collapsed the reads into unique sequences, merging closely related sequences to remove PCR and sequencing errors. Alignment of CDR3 sequences to IMGT reference sequences was used to assign V, D and J gene segments. For a sequence to be retained, a match of at least six nucleotides to both a V gene segment and a J gene segment was required. A rearrangement was called productive if the CDR3 had no stop codons and remained in frame with V and J, and every other rearrangement was called non-productive. Following IMGT convention, CDR3 was defined as the stretch from the second conserved V-encoded cysteine to the conserved J-encoded phenylalanine. Sequences without an unambiguous match to a single V gene segment were excluded from the earlier analysis of approximately 600 of the donors. An earlier analysis of several hundred of the donors called V segments functional above 56.7% productive rearrangements and segregating when the between-donor standard deviation exceeded 5%. A statistical classification framework was built for diagnosing cytomegalovirus status from the catalog of TCR beta chain sequences. V and J gene assignment, in a later analysis, came from comparing TCR nucleotide sequences with IMGT/GENE-DB human TR gene sequences. The TCRdist pipeline was used in a later analysis to assign CDR3 sequences and most-parsimonious VDJ recombination scenarios. A later analysis defined each TCR beta chain by its CDR3 amino acid sequence plus V-gene family, and excluded reads lacking a unique V-gene family. In a later analysis, around 650 highly shared, low-generation-probability nucleotide sequences were removed to address suspected cross-contamination and a sequencing artifact. In a later analysis, a clonal expansion index for each public chain was calculated from normalized within-repertoire ranks of inferred template counts. In a later analysis, generation probabilities were computed using a VDJ recombination model fitted to out-of-frame rearrangements, and the results were checked against IGoR. In a later analysis, TCR-TCR, TCR-HLA and TCR-CMV co-occurrence was scored with hypergeometric tests, and a repertoire-size bias correction was applied to TCR pairs. A later analysis estimated false discovery rates by permuting HLA or CMV assignments 20 times. In a later analysis, co-occurring TCRs were grouped using DBSCAN, and TCRdist sequence similarity was added for clustering within HLA-allele-positive subsets. Repertoires with fewer than 30,000 or more than 120,000 public chains were left out of co-occurrence clustering, as were a handful of repertoires with anomalous nucleotide sharing. Drawn from immuneACCESS, this table holds only the in-frame rearrangements with V and J called that TCRdb kept. Clones are partly lost; checked studies trace under half to an unresolved V gene and leave the rest unexplained. V and J calls and clone size follow that table, whereas D and trimming were derived from the DNA. Counted in this sample were some 60,000 clones; roughly 84% of them appeared once. The leading ten clones occupy 1.5% to 2% of the sample.

As encoded in the germline V gene, CDR1 is MGHDK while CDR2 is SYGVNS. Trimming takes 1 base off V and 3 bases off J; junction bases not matched to a gene: 3. Measured from the cysteine to the phenylalanine, the CDR3 is 15 residues long. Only the CDR3 portion is preserved as DNA: 45 bases, with reading frame beginning at the first base. In total, approximately 690 healthy bone marrow donors made up the cohort. All cohort members were sampled while nominally healthy, although unrecorded immune exposures were likely present. CMV serostatus was positive for almost 300 and negative for about 55% of the roughly 670 cohort members, and was not recorded for this donor. Every donor gave a peripheral blood sample, and the peripheral blood mononuclear cells from that sample were used for TCR beta sequencing. Genomic DNA extraction from the blood cell samples was performed with the Qiagen DNeasy Blood Extraction Kit.

The material sequenced was PBMCs. The TCR sequence derives from a human donor in good health. The chain employs TRBV25-1 and TRBJ2-1; 7 nucleotides in the junction match TRBD2. The nucleotide sequence is TGTGCCAGCAGTGAATGGGAGGGTATCTACAATGAGCAGTTCTTC. It translates as CASSEWEGIYNEQFF.